Listed here are 24 T cell receptor beta chains from one sample, sequenced in a study of T cell clonality in common variable immunodeficiency. No antigens are known for them. Clones were read by immunoSEQ multiplex PCR, and TCRdb kept only the in-frame ones, dropping some. The profile covers tens of thousands of clones, none occurring a single time. Broader study findings: Common variable immunodeficiency TCR beta sequences reportedly had fewer deletions and N-nucleotide insertions.

The sample consisted of peripheral blood mononuclear cells. Source of these receptors: a human donor with common variable immunodeficiency.

By its share, this clone is medium-sized (0.01 to 0.1%). The CDR3 end is not reached by the read, which stops 3 residues before it; the germline J gene fills it in. The identical CDR3 is also encoded by other nucleotide sequences in the sample. The chain links TRBV19 to TRBJ1-2, with TRBD1 as a possible D gene (5 bases). From germline, CDR1 is LNHDA and CDR2 SQIVND (reference sequence). The CDR3 runs 13 residues. V shed 5 bases and J shed 2 bases, with 9 bases lying between them. The CDR3 sequence is CASSPGGNYGYTF. The sequenced CDR3 bases are TGTGCCAGTAGTCCCGGGGGGAACTATGGC.

This clone was seen ten or more times. The read ends 3 residues early relative to the CDR3; the germline J gene fills the gap. This rearrangement joins TRBV2 to TRBJ1-5; TRBD1 aligns across 7 bases. V was clipped by 6 bases and J by 4 bases; unmatched bases: 6. This CDR3 is 14 amino acids long. Germline CDR1 is SNHLY and CDR2 is FYNNEI. CDR3 region: CASRRQGVNQPQHF. The CDR3 DNA, read in part, is TGTGCCAGCAGGAGACAGGGAGTGAATCAGCCC.

This clone was counted at least ten times. The CDR3 is cut off 3 residues early in the read; its end comes from the germline J gene. The genes are TRBV4-2 and TRBJ2-3; 10 bases line up with TRBD2. Looked up from germline, CDR1 is LGHNA and CDR2 is YNFKEQ. The V and J ends lost 1 base and 6 bases, in that order; junction bases with no gene match: 4. This CDR3 has 15 residues. CDR3 protein: CASSQASGSTDTQYF. The sequenced part of the CDR3 DNA is TGTGCCAGCAGCCAAGCTAGCGGGAGTACGGATACG.

In its sample, this clone was seen a few times. The read gets to within 3 residues of the CDR3 end, and the germline J gene fills in the rest. This sequence joins TRBV18 and TRBJ1-6, with 7 bases fitting TRBD1. The CDR3 totals 14 residues. V lost 6 bases and J lost 7; bases outside the gene matches: 6. The germline V gene encodes CDR1 KGHSH and CDR2 LQKENI. The CDR3 reads CASSQDRSNSPLHF. Incomplete CDR3 DNA: TGTGCCAGCTCTCAGGACAGGAGCAATTCACCC.

This clone has a handful of counts. Partial CDR3 DNA: TGCGCCAGCAGCCTCGGACAGGGAATTAGAGAGACC. Encoded protein: CASSLGQGIRET. The CDR3 in its entirety is CASSLGQGIRETQYF. The rearrangement uses TRBV5-1 and TRBJ2-5; 8 bases match TRBD1. Read data end 3 residues before the CDR3 end; the end is taken from the germline J gene. The CDR3 contains 15 residues. Germline V gives CDR1 SGHRS, CDR2 YFSETQ. The J segment lost 4 bases and the V segment lost 4 bases, leaving 9 bases of the junction unmatched.

Notes on this clone: Read data end 3 residues before the CDR3 end; the end is taken from the germline J gene. The chain links TRBV6-1 to TRBJ1-4; the match to TRBD1 covers 7 bases. This CDR3 is 15 amino acids long. V was clipped by 4 bases and J by 0 bases; unmatched bases: 2. Germline loops: CDR1 MNHNS, CDR2 SASEGT. Incomplete CDR3 DNA: TGTGCCAGCAGTGCCACAGGGGCAACTAATGAAAAA. This gives the protein CASSATGATNEK. The full-length CDR3 reads as CASSATGATNEKLFF.

This clone has only a few counts. The read terminates 3 residues before the CDR3 end, so the remaining end is supplied by the germline J gene. V usage is TRBV7-2 and J usage is TRBJ2-4, with TRBD1 identical over 8 bases. The CDR3 covers 14 residues. In germline, CDR1 is SGHTA, CDR2 FQGNSA. CDR3 amino acids: CASSSGQGARIQYF. The sequenced part of the CDR3 DNA is TGTGCCAGCAGCTCCGGACAGGGAGCTCGGATT.

At least ten counts were recorded for this clone. Sequencing ends 3 residues short of the CDR3 end; the germline J gene provides the rest. The V call is TRBV20-1, the J call TRBJ1-1; D may be TRBD1 (5 bases). The CDR3 is 14 residues long. Trimming shortened V by 6 bases and J by 1 base, and 15 bases separated the two germline ends. Germline CDR1 reads DFQATT; CDR2 reads SNEGSKA (reference sequence). CDR3 amino acids: CSAQGHLRNTEAFF. The part of the CDR3 DNA that was read is TGCAGTGCCCAAGGACACCTAAGGAACACTGAA.

This clone was observed at least ten times. The DNA ends 3 residues before the CDR3 does, and the rest of the CDR3 is filled in from the germline J gene. This chain connects TRBV30 to TRBJ1-2, with D possibly being TRBD1 (6 bases). The germline CDR1 and CDR2 sequences are GTSNPN and SVGIG (reference sequence). There are 17 residues in the CDR3. Trimming stripped 3 bases from V and 5 bases from J, with 25 bases between. Here the CDR3 reads CAWRGRDWDTREYGYTF. The part of the CDR3 DNA that was read is TGTGCCTGGAGAGGACGAGATTGGGACACCCGGGAATATGGC.

This clone was seen more than once but under ten times. The DNA ends 3 residues before the CDR3 does, and the rest of the CDR3 is filled in from the germline J gene. V gene TRBV30 combines with J gene TRBJ2-7, with 10 bases identical to TRBD2. The CDR3 spans 16 residues. The germline CDR1 and CDR2 sequences are GTSNPN and SVGIG (reference sequence). Unmatched junction bases numbered 6, after V lost 0 bases and J lost 1 base. The covered CDR3 bases are TGTGCCTGGAGTGTACATCGGACTAGCGGATCCTACGAG. This codes for CAWSVHRTSGSYE. The entire CDR3 reads CAWSVHRTSGSYEQYF.

This clone was detected only a few times. The missing CDR3 end, 3 residues past where the read stops, is filled in from the germline J gene. The rearrangement uses TRBV7-9 and TRBJ1-1; D unclear. The CDR3 length is 11 residues. The germline V gene has CDR1 SEHNR and CDR2 FQNEAQ (reference sequence). The V gene lost 10 bases and the J gene lost 1 base, with 7 bases spanning the gap. The CDR3 loop is CATHQNTEAFF. The CDR3 bases that were read are TGTGCCACCCATCAGAACACTGAA.

This clone appeared a few times. At one of its ends the junction is not consistent with the germline gene, which may arise from a read error. The CDR3 extends 3 residues past the end of the read, so its final part is completed from the germline J gene. The V gene is TRBV20-1, the J gene TRBJ2-1; no definite D call. CDR1 is DFQATT, CDR2 SNEGSKA, per germline (reference sequence). This CDR3 is 17 amino acids long. Partial CDR3 DNA: TGCAGTGCTAGAGGAAGAAACAGAACCACCTCCTATAATGAG. Amino acid sequence: CSARGRNRTTSYNE. The full CDR3 reads CSARGRNRTTSYNEQFF.

This clone has a handful of counts. The read comes to an end 3 residues before the CDR3 does, leaving the germline J gene to fill in the end. The rearrangement uses TRBV30 and TRBJ1-2, with TRBD1 matching 11 bases. This CDR3 has 14 amino acids. The germline gives CDR1 GTSNPN, CDR2 SVGIG (reference sequence). V dropped 3 bases and J dropped 4; count of bases not matched to a gene: 4. The CDR3 reads CAWRRTGGGYGYTF. CDR3 DNA (partial): TGTGCCTGGAGGAGGACAGGGGGCGGCTATGGC.

This clone was counted a few times. Read sequence stops 3 residues before the CDR3 end, and the germline J gene provides the missing end. The rearrangement links TRBV19 to TRBJ1-4, with 8 bases matching TRBD1. Looked up from germline, CDR1 is LNHDA and CDR2 is SQIVND (reference sequence). The CDR3 sequence is 13 residues long. V shed 2 bases, J shed 8 bases, and the junction held 1 base outside the gene matches. The sequenced CDR3 bases are TGTGCCAGTAGTATACGACAGGGGGAAAAA. Translation: CASSIRQGEK. The entire CDR3 reads CASSIRQGEKLFF.

Many counts were recorded for this clone. The read terminates 3 residues before the CDR3 end, so the remaining end is supplied by the germline J gene. The chain couples TRBV7-2 to TRBJ2-1; 8 bases align to TRBD2. Germline-derived CDR1 and CDR2 are SGHTA and FQGNSA. The CDR3 has 15 amino acids. V shed 4 bases and J 3 bases; nucleotides not matched to a gene: 5. CDR3 DNA, as far as it was read: TGTGCCAGCAGCTCACTACTAGCGGACTACAATGAG. This gives the protein CASSSLLADYNE. The CDR3 reads in full as CASSSLLADYNEQFF.

This clone came up many times. The read comes to an end 3 residues before the CDR3 does, leaving the germline J gene to fill in the end. The chain carries TRBV19 and TRBJ2-5; 8 bases agree with TRBD1. The CDR3 loop spans 15 amino acids. Germline CDR1 is LNHDA and CDR2 is SQIVND (reference sequence). J gave up 0 bases and V 7 bases, and 7 bases lay outside the gene matches. The DNA read from the CDR3 is TGTGCCAGTACCCCGAACAGGGGGTACCAAGAGACC. Protein sequence: CASTPNRGYQET. The full CDR3 is CASTPNRGYQETQYF.

This clone turned up a few times. The read terminates 3 residues ahead of where the CDR3 ends, so the germline J gene completes it. The J gene is TRBJ2-7, the V gene TRBV6-2 or TRBV6-3; the D is unclear. Germline CDR1 and CDR2: MNHEY and SVGEGT. V was trimmed by 4 bases and J by 3 bases, leaving 7 bases between them. The length of the CDR3 is 12 residues. CDR3 amino acids: CASSSQSYEQYF. The part of the CDR3 DNA that was read is TGTGCCAGCAGTTCACAGAGCTACGAG.

On this clone itself: The CDR3 extends 3 residues past the end of the read, so its final part is completed from the germline J gene. The J gene is TRBJ1-2, the V gene TRBV18; 11 positions match TRBD1. In germline, CDR1 is KGHSH, CDR2 LQKENI. The CDR3 is 19 amino acids. The trim removed 3 bases at V and 6 bases at J, leaving 18 bases unmatched. The CDR3 is CASSPLTTSSGQGVDGYTF. The CDR3 DNA, read in part, is TGTGCCAGCTCACCCTTAACCACCTCGTCGGGACAGGGGGTCGATGGC. Full variable domain (rest looked up from reference TRBV18 and TRBJ1-2): NAGVMQNPRHLVRRRGQEARLRCSPMKGHSHVYWYRQLPEEGLKFMVYLQKENIIDESGMPKERFSAEFPKEGPSILRIQQVVRGDSAAYFCASSPLTTSSGQGVDGYTFGSGTRLTVV.

In this sample, this clone is large. The read ends 3 residues early relative to the CDR3; the germline J gene fills the gap. The J gene is TRBJ2-7, the V gene TRBV14; TRBD2 matches at 7 bases. This CDR3 contains 15 residues. Germline values: CDR1 SGHDN, CDR2 FVKESK. V trimming: 5 bases; J trimming: 3 bases; junction bases outside the gene matches: 10. CDR3 loop: CASSWGDSGYYEQYF. The sequenced part of the CDR3 DNA is TGTGCCAGCAGCTGGGGGGATAGCGGGTACTACGAG.

This clone has more than one count but fewer than ten. CDR3 sequence reads: CASSPLSGGDSPLHF. Partial CDR3 DNA: TGTGCCAGCTCACCTCTGTCGGGGGGGGATTCACCC. The chain recombines TRBV18 with TRBJ1-6; D perhaps matches TRBD1 (5 bases). The CDR3 is cut off 3 residues early in the read; its end comes from the germline J gene. The CDR3 length is 15 residues. Trimming took 3 bases from V and 8 from J, leaving 14 bases between them. Germline V gene lookup returns CDR1 KGHSH and CDR2 LQKENI.

This clone was counted only a few times. The read finishes 3 residues shy of the CDR3 end, and the germline J gene is used to complete it. V and J are TRBV19 and TRBJ1-1, with a possible D match to TRBD1 (5 bases). Germline V lookup: CDR1 LNHDA, CDR2 SQIVND (reference sequence). V lost 4 bases and J lost 3, with 15 bases in between. This CDR3 is built from 15 residues. The CDR3 spells CASSTQGRGYTEAFF. CDR3 bases read: TGTGCCAGTAGTACCCAGGGAAGGGGTTACACTGAA.

This clone was seen at least ten times. The read falls 3 residues short of the CDR3 end, and the missing part is taken from the germline J gene. This chain connects TRBV29-1 to TRBJ1-1; 10 nucleotides agree with TRBD1. In germline, CDR1 is SQVTM, CDR2 ANQGSEA. Trimming took 6 bases from V and 6 from J; bases not matched to a gene: 4. This CDR3 comprises 12 residues. The CDR3 spells CSVRDRGPEAFF. CDR3 DNA (partial): TGCAGCGTCCGGGACAGGGGCCCTGAA.

Of note for this clone: The CDR3 end falls 3 residues outside the read, so it is completed with the germline J gene. The V gene is TRBV30, the J gene TRBJ1-1; D not resolved. This CDR3 spans 13 amino acids. V lost 2 bases and J 4 bases, leaving 11 bases between the germline ends. Germline V gene sequence: CDR1 GTSNPN, CDR2 SVGIG (reference sequence). The CDR3 protein is CAWSLWARTEAFF. Partial CDR3 DNA: TGTGCCTGGAGTCTGTGGGCACGCACTGAA.

This clone was counted between two and nine times. Sequencing ends 3 residues short of the CDR3 end; the germline J gene provides the rest. The chain joins TRBV7-9 to TRBJ2-7; D is ambiguous. V lost 5 bases and J lost 4, with 15 bases in between. Germline CDR1 reads SEHNR; CDR2 reads FQNEAQ (reference sequence). This CDR3 comprises 14 residues. The CDR3 bases that were read are TGTGCCAGCAGCCTGAAGGGCAGTGGATACGAG. Translation: CASSLKGSGYE. The entire CDR3 protein reads CASSLKGSGYEQYF.